These 20 T cell receptor beta chains share one sample of origin, sequenced in a study of cytomegalovirus exposure and HLA in healthy donors. The PCR employed 60 Vbeta primers together with 13 Jbeta primers. Data came from immunoSEQ multiplex PCR; TCRdb stores just in-frame clones and leaves some out. The data show 170,000 or so clones, roughly 78% seen once. Material: PBMCs. These receptors all stem from a woman between 45 and 60 years old in good health and CMV-seropositive.

The chain combines TRBV27 with TRBJ2-5; 14 nucleotides align to TRBD2. V lost 6 bases and J lost 4; bases outside the gene matches: 7. The CDR3 extends over 16 amino acids. Germline V gives CDR1 MNHEY, CDR2 SMNVEV (reference sequence). CDR3 nucleotide sequence: TGTGCCAGCAGCCCTCGACTAGCGGGGGGGAGAGAGACCCAGTACTTC. It codes for CASSPRLAGGRETQYF.

The gene calls are TRBV5-1 and TRBJ2-2; D unresolved. V was cut by 1 base and J by 4 bases, with 14 bases left in between. The CDR3 runs 16 residues. CDR1 is SGHRS, CDR2 YFSETQ, per germline. CDR3 in DNA: TGCGCCAGCAGCTTGATGAGCCGCTCGGGCACCGGGGAGCTGTTTTTT. Its protein is CASSLMSRSGTGELFF.

The chain recombines TRBV27 with TRBJ1-2; 10 bases are shared with TRBD1. Germline-derived CDR1 and CDR2 are MNHEY and SMNVEV (reference sequence). J gave up 5 bases and V 5 bases, and 14 bases lay outside the gene matches. The CDR3 has 17 residues. The CDR3, as DNA: TGTGCCAGCAGTCAACCGGGACAGGGGAGGGTTAAGTATGGCTACACCTTC. Translated: CASSQPGQGRVKYGYTF.

The V gene is TRBV10-3, the J gene TRBJ2-1; TRBD2 matches at 9 bases. Germline V gene sequence: CDR1 ENHRY, CDR2 SYGVKD. The CDR3 runs 18 residues. Trimming cost V 0 bases and J 7 bases; bases outside gene matches: 13. CDR3 nucleotide sequence: TGTGCCATCAGTGAGTCTGGGGTCGAAGCGGGGGGTAGGAATGAGCAGTTCTTC. Protein product: CAISESGVEAGGRNEQFF.

This clone has more than one count but fewer than ten. The chain combines TRBV9 with TRBJ1-2; 7 nucleotides agree with TRBD1. The germline V gene has CDR1 SGDLS and CDR2 YYNGEE. J lost 1 base, V lost 4 bases, and 7 bases had no gene match. This CDR3 region has 15 residues. In DNA form, the CDR3 reads TGTGCCAGCAGCCCGGGGACAGTTAATAACTATGGCTACACCTTC. This gives the protein CASSPGTVNNYGYTF.

The CDR3 nucleotides are TGTGCCAGCAGTACGAACACCGGGGAGCTGTTTTTT. It codes for CASSTNTGELFF. V is TRBV9 and J is TRBJ2-2; no clear D gene. The V end lost 5 bases, the J end lost 0 bases, and 2 bases lay between the germline ends. This CDR3 contains 12 residues. CDR1 SGDLS and CDR2 YYNGEE come from the germline V gene. Complete variable domain (other parts from reference TRBV9 and TRBJ2-2): DSGVTQTPKHLITATGQRVTLRCSPRSGDLSVYWYQQSLDQGLQFLIQYYNGEERAKGNILERFSAQQFPDLHSELNLSSLELGDSALYFCASSTNTGELFFGEGSRLTVL.

The chain recombines TRBV29-1 with TRBJ2-7; no firm D call. V lost 4 bases and J 3 bases, leaving 7 bases between the germline ends. CDR1 and CDR2 (germline): SQVTM, ANQGSEA. The CDR3 spans 11 residues. The chain's CDR3 is CSVVQNYEQYF. CDR3 nucleotide sequence: TGCAGCGTTGTACAGAACTACGAGCAGTACTTC.

The CDR3 sequence is CASSAILAGNNEQFF. Written as DNA, the CDR3 is TGTGCCAGCAGTGCGATACTAGCGGGGAATAATGAGCAGTTCTTC. The chain couples TRBV6-4 to TRBJ2-1; TRBD2 aligns across 10 bases. Germline V gene lookup returns CDR1 MRHNA and CDR2 SNTAGT. Trimming took 4 bases from V and 7 from J; bases not matched to a gene: 7. The CDR3 runs 15 residues.

This clone turned up a few times. Other DNA sequences from this sample encode an identical CDR3 as well. This chain connects TRBV5-1 to TRBJ1-1; 7 nucleotides match TRBD1. V lost 2 bases and J lost 0; bases outside the gene matches: 1. This CDR3 region has 14 residues. Looked up from germline, CDR1 is SGHRS and CDR2 is YFSETQ. CDR3 DNA: TGCGCCAGCAGCTTTACAGGGGTGAACACTGAAGCTTTCTTT. As protein: CASSFTGVNTEAFF.

The gene calls are TRBV6-1 and TRBJ2-1, with D perhaps TRBD1 (6 bases). CDR3 length: 13 residues. V lost 8 bases, J lost 3 bases, and 11 bases lay in between. The germline V gene has CDR1 MNHNS and CDR2 SASEGT. The CDR3 protein is CASGVDSYNEQFF. CDR3 coding DNA: TGTGCCAGCGGGGTGGACAGCTACAATGAGCAGTTCTTC.

The rearrangement uses TRBV6-1 and TRBJ1-2; 7 bases are shared with TRBD1. Losses at the gene ends were 6 bases for V and 4 bases for J; bases not matched to a gene: 2. Germline V lookup: CDR1 MNHNS, CDR2 SASEGT. This CDR3 is built from 12 residues. CDR3 nucleotides: TGTGCCAGCAGGGACAGGCCCTATGGCTACACCTTC. Amino acids: CASRDRPYGYTF.

The gene calls are TRBV7-9 and TRBJ1-3; possible D gene TRBD1, 5 bases. This CDR3 has 16 residues. Trimming removed 7 bases at V and 3 bases at J, with 19 bases between. Germline V gene lookup returns CDR1 SEHNR and CDR2 FQNEAQ (reference sequence). CDR3 DNA sequence: TGTGCCAGCATCCCAATAGGCAGGGCGTATGGAAACACCATATATTTT. It codes for CASIPIGRAYGNTIYF.

J is TRBJ2-3 and V is TRBV5-1; the match to TRBD2 covers 10 bases. The CDR3 consists of 17 residues. With V trimmed by 4 bases and J by 2 bases, 10 bases remained unmatched. Germline CDR1 is SGHRS and CDR2 is YFSETQ. The CDR3 DNA sequence: TGCGCCAGCAGCCCCTCCAGGACTAGCGGCGTCACAGATACGCAGTATTTT. Protein product: CASSPSRTSGVTDTQYF.

This chain links TRBV5-1 with TRBJ1-1; D not certain. Germline CDR1 reads SGHRS; CDR2 reads YFSETQ. Deletions cut 3 bases from V and 6 bases from J, with 15 bases between. CDR3 length equals 14 residues. The CDR3 DNA reads as TGCGCCAGCAGCTCCGTCGCGGGGAGCCCTGAAGCTTTCTTT. Residues: CASSSVAGSPEAFF.

The rearrangement uses TRBV14 and TRBJ2-2; 7 bases map to TRBD1. Germline trimming cut 5 bases from V and 5 bases from J; bases unmatched to any gene: 8. Germline CDR1 is SGHDN and CDR2 is FVKESK. The CDR3 length is 15 residues. The CDR3 DNA follows: TGTGCCAGCAGCGTAATACAGGGGCGGACCGGGGAGCTGTTTTTT. It translates to CASSVIQGRTGELFF. The full variable domain, with the rest looked up from reference TRBV14 and TRBJ2-2, is EAGVTQFPSHSVIEKGQTVTLRCDPISGHDNLYWYRRVMGKEIKFLLHFVKESKQDESGMPNNRFLAERTGGTYSTLKVQPAELEDSGVYFCASSVIQGRTGELFFGEGSRLTVL.

The J gene is TRBJ2-7, the V gene TRBV6-6, with TRBD1 identical over 10 bases. The CDR3 consists of 13 residues. V dropped 5 bases and J dropped 4; count of bases not matched to a gene: 2. Germline V gene sequence: CDR1 MNHNY, CDR2 SVGAGI (reference sequence). The CDR3 DNA reads TGTGCCAGCAGTCGGGGACAGGGGTACGAGCAGTACTTC. Amino acids: CASSRGQGYEQYF.

The gene calls are TRBV11-1 and TRBJ2-1, with TRBD2 identical over 8 bases. Germline V gene data show CDR1 as SGHAT and CDR2 as FQDESV (reference sequence). CDR3 length equals 13 residues. V shed 3 bases, J shed 9 bases, and the junction held 4 bases outside the gene matches. This CDR3 reads CASSFPGGGEQFF. The CDR3 DNA follows: TGTGCCAGCAGCTTCCCGGGGGGGGGTGAGCAGTTCTTC.

The J gene is TRBJ2-1, the V gene TRBV4-1; TRBD2 is a possible D gene (6 bases). The CDR3 is made up of 13 amino acids. V lost 0 bases and J 12 bases, leaving 12 bases between the germline ends. Germline loops: CDR1 MGHRA, CDR2 YSYEKL. In DNA form, the CDR3 reads TGCGCCAGCAGCCAAGATGAAGGGACTGCGCAGTTCTTC. Protein product: CASSQDEGTAQFF.

The chain employs TRBV14 and TRBJ1-2, with TRBD1 identical over 7 bases. V lost 3 bases and J lost 5; bases outside the gene matches: 9. CDR3 length: 15 amino acids. The V gene's germline CDR1 is SGHDN and CDR2 FVKESK. The CDR3 nucleotides read TGTGCCAGCAGCCACCAACAGGGGACCTTATATGGCTACACCTTC. Its protein is CASSHQQGTLYGYTF.

This chain connects TRBV9 to TRBJ1-1; 9 positions match TRBD1. CDR1 SGDLS and CDR2 YYNGEE come from the germline V gene. CDR3 size: 14 residues. The junction had 2 bases not matched to a gene; V was cut back by 1 base and J by 4 bases. CDR3 bases: TGTGCCAGCAGCGTAACAGGGGGCGTCACTGAAGCTTTCTTT. This codes for CASSVTGGVTEAFF.